This T cell receptor beta chain was identified in a study of identical twins. This clonotype was seen repeatedly, ten times or more. TCRdb itself ran the 5' RACE reads through MiXCR, one entry per CDR3 protein. Of under 800,000 distinct CDR3 sequences detected, around 20% appear once; the ten largest clones hold more than 4%. Germline CDR1 reads LGHNA; CDR2 reads YSLEER. This CDR3 region has 17 residues. Trimming pared 1 base from V and 4 bases from J, leaving 17 bases between. The data also belong to a second study, concerning T cells expressing NK-cell markers.

The J gene is TRBJ2-1, the V gene TRBV4-3; tentative D call: TRBD2 (7 bases). The sample comprised PBMCs. This TCR derives from a woman aged 18-29 years in good health. The CDR3 sequence is CASSQAGGEEPYNEQFF. The CDR3 nucleotides read TGCGCCAGCAGCCAAGCGGGGGGCGAGGAGCCTTACAATGAGCAGTTCTTC.